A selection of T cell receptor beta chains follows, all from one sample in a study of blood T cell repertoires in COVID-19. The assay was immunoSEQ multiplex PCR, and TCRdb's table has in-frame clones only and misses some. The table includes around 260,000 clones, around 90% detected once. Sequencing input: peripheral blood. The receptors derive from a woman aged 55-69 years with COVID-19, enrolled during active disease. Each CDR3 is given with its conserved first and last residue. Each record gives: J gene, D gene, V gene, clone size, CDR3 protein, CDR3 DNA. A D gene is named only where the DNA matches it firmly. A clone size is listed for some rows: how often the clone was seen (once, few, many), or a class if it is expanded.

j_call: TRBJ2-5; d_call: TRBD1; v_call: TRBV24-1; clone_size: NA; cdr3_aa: CATSDSDRGERETQYF; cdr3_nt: TGTGCCACCAGTGATTCGGACAGGGGGGAGAGGGAGACCCAGTACTTC
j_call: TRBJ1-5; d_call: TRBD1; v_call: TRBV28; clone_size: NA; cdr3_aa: CASSEYRGYQPQHF; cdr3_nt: TGTGCCAGCAGTGAATACAGGGGTTATCAGCCCCAGCATTTT
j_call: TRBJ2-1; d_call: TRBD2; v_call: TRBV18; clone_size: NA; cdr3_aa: CASSPPLGLAGHEQFF; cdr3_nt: TGTGCCAGCTCACCACCTTTAGGTCTAGCGGGCCATGAGCAGTTCTTC
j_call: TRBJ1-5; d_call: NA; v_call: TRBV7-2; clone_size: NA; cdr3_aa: CASSLGGVNQPQHF; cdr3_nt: TGTGCCAGCAGCTTAGGCGGGGTGAATCAGCCCCAGCATTTT
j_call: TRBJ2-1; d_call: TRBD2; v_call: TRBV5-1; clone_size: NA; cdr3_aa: CASSSQTGTSGRATEQFF; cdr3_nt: TGCGCCAGCAGCTCCCAAACCGGGACTAGCGGGAGGGCTACTGAGCAGTTCTTC
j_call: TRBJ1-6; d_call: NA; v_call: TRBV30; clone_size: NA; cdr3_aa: CAWSVKGGLGSPLHF; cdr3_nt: TGTGCCTGGAGCGTAAAAGGTGGTCTAGGTTCACCCCTCCACTTT
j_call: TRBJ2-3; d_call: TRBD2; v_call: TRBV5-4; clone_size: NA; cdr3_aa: CASSFPTSGMVTQYF; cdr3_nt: TGTGCCAGCAGCTTTCCGACTAGCGGGATGGTTACGCAGTATTTT
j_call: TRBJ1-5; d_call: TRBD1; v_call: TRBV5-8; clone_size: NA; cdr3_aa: CASRVTGGYQPQHF; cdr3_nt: TGTGCCAGCAGAGTGACAGGGGGCTATCAGCCCCAGCATTTT
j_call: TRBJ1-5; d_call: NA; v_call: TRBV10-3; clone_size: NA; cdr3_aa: CAIATGDQPQHF; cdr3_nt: TGTGCCATCGCGACGGGGGATCAGCCCCAGCATTTT
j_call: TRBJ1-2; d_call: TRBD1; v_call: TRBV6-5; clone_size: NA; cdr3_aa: CASKRTGVGYTF; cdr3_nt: TGTGCCAGCAAACGGACAGGGGTTGGCTACACCTTC
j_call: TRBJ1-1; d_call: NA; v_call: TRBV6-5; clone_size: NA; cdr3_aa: CAEGEKQDTEAFF; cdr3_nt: TGTGCCGAAGGTGAAAAACAGGACACTGAAGCTTTCTTT
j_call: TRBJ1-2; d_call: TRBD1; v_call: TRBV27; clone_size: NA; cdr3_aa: CASRKGQGAYYGYTF; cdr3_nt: TGTGCCAGCAGAAAGGGACAGGGAGCCTACTATGGCTACACCTTC
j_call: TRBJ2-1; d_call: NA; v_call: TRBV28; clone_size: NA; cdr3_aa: CASRIYNGREQFF; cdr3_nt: TGTGCCAGCAGGATTTATAATGGCCGTGAGCAGTTCTTC
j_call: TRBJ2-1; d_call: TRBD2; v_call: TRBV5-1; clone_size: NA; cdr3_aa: CASSLTSGGGVEQFF; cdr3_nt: TGCGCCAGCAGCTTGACTAGCGGGGGGGGCGTTGAGCAGTTCTTC
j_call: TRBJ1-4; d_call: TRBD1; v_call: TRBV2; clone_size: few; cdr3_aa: CASHSGTVFNEKLFF; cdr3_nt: TGTGCCAGCCACTCCGGGACAGTATTTAATGAAAAACTGTTTTTT
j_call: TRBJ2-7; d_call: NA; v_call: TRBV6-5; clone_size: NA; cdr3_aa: CASAPGGAKNEQYF; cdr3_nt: TGTGCCAGCGCCCCTGGGGGCGCAAAAAACGAGCAGTACTTC
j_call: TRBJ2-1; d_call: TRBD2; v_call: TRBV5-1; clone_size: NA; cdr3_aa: CASSLIAGGKVSYNEQFF; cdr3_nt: TGCGCCAGCAGCCTAATAGCGGGAGGGAAGGTCTCCTACAATGAGCAGTTCTTC
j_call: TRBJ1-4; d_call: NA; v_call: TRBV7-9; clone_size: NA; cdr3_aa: CASSSTSTTGQLFF; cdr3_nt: TGTGCCAGCAGCTCGACCTCTACTACAGGGCAACTGTTTTTT
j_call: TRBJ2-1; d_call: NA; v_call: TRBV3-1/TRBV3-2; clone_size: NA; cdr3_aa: CASRRDDEQFF; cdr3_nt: TGTGCCAGCAGGCGGGACGATGAGCAGTTCTTC
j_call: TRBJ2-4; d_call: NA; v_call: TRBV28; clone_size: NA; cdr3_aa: CASSSPGAKNIQYF; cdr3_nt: TGTGCCAGCAGCTCCCCAGGGGCCAAAAACATTCAGTACTTC
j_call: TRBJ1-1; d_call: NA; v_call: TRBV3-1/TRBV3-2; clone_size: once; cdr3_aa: CASSQEGGRRTEAFF; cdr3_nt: TGTGCCAGCAGCCAAGAGGGTGGGAGAAGGACTGAAGCTTTCTTT
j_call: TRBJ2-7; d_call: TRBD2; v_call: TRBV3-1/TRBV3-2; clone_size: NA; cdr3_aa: CASSQGPSGSYEQYF; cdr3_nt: TGTGCCAGCAGCCAAGGCCCTAGCGGGAGCTACGAGCAGTACTTC
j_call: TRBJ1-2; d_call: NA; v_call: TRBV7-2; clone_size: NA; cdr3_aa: CASSPQASGYTF; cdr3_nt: TGTGCCAGCAGCCCACAGGCCTCCGGCTACACCTTC
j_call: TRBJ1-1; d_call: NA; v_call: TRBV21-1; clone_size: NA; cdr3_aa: CASSGRGSLNTEAFF; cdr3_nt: TGTGCCAGCAGTGGAAGGGGGAGTTTGAACACTGAAGCTTTCTTT
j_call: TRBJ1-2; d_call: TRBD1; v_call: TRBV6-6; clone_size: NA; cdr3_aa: CASSHLAPGTGYGYTF; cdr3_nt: TGTGCCAGCAGTCACCTCGCACCCGGGACAGGGTATGGCTACACCTTC
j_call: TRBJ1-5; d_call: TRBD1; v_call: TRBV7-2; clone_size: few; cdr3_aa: CASSLGQGALFSNQPQHF; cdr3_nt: TGTGCCAGCAGCTTAGGACAGGGGGCCCTCTTTAGCAATCAGCCCCAGCATTTT
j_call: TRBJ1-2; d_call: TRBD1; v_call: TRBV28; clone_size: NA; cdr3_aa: CASSGTAYGYTF; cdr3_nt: TGTGCCAGCAGCGGGACAGCTTATGGCTACACCTTC
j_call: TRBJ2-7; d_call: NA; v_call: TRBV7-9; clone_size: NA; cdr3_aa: CASSLLDRTPYEQYF; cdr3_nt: TGTGCCAGCAGCTTATTAGACAGGACACCCTACGAGCAGTACTTC
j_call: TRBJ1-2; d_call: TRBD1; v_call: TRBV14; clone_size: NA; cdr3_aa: CASSQRQGSGYTF; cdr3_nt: TGTGCCAGCAGCCAGAGACAGGGAAGTGGCTACACCTTC
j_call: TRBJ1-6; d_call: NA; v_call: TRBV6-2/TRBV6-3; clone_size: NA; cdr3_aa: CASKYSQGSHNSPLHF; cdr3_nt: TGTGCCAGCAAGTACTCGCAGGGATCTCATAATTCACCCCTCCACTTT
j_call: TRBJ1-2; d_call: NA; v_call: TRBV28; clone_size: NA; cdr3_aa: CASSHRRTSSGYTF; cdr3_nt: TGTGCCAGCAGCCACAGGCGGACGAGCTCTGGCTACACCTTC
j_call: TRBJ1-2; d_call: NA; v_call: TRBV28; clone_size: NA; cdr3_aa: CASSRRQTNYGYTF; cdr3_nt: TGTGCCAGCAGTAGACGACAGACTAACTATGGCTACACCTTC
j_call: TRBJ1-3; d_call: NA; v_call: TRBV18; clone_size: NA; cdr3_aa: CASFPTATSGNTIYF; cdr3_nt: TGTGCCAGCTTTCCGACAGCCACCTCTGGAAACACCATATATTTT
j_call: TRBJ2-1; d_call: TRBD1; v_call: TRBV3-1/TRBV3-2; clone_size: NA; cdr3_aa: CASSSGQGALVNEQFF; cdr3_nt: TGTGCCAGCAGCTCCGGACAGGGGGCTCTAGTGAATGAGCAGTTCTTC
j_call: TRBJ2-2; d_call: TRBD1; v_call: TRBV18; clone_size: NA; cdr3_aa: CASSPLNGQGGGELFF; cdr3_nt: TGTGCCAGCTCACCCCTTAACGGACAGGGCGGCGGGGAGCTGTTTTTT
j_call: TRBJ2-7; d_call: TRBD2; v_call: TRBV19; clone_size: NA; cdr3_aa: CATSRTSGTREYYEQYF; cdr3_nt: TGTGCCACCTCGAGGACTAGCGGGACCCGGGAATACTACGAGCAGTACTTC
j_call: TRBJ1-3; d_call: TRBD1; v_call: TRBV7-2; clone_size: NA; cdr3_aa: CASSLEPGQTGNTIYF; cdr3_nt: TGTGCCAGCAGCTTAGAGCCGGGACAGACTGGAAACACCATATATTTT
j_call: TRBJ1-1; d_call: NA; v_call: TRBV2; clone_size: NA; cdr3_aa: CASGQWTEAFF; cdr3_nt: TGTGCCAGCGGGCAGTGGACTGAAGCTTTCTTT
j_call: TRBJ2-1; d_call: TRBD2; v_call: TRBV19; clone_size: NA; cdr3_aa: CASSNVAGDPYNEQFF; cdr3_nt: TGTGCCAGTAGTAACGTAGCGGGAGATCCTTACAATGAGCAGTTCTTC
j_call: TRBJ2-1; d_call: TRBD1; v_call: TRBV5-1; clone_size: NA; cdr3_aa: CASSLGRTGYEQFF; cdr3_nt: TGCGCCAGCAGCTTGGGGAGGACAGGGTATGAGCAGTTCTTC
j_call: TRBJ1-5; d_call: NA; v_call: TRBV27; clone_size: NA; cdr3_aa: CASRSGGADNQPQHF; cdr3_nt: TGTGCCAGCAGGTCGGGGGGGGCTGATAATCAGCCCCAGCATTTT
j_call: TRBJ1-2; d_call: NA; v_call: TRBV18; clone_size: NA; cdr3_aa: CASSPGVSYGYTF; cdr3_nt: TGTGCCAGCTCACCAGGTGTGAGTTATGGCTACACCTTC
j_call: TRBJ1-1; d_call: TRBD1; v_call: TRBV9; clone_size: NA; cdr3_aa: CASSGQQGMNTEAFF; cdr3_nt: TGTGCCAGCAGCGGCCAACAGGGGATGAACACTGAAGCTTTCTTT
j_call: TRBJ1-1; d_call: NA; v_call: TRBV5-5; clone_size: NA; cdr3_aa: CASSFALEDAFF; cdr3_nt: TGTGCCAGCAGCTTCGCCTTGGAGGATGCTTTCTTT
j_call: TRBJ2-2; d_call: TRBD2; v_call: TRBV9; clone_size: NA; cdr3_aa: CASSSSGNTGELFF; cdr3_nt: TGTGCCAGCAGTTCTAGCGGGAACACCGGGGAGCTGTTTTTT
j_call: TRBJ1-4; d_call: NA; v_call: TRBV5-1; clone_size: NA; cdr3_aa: CASRDSATNEKLFF; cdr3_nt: TGCGCCAGCAGGGACAGTGCAACTAATGAAAAACTGTTTTTT
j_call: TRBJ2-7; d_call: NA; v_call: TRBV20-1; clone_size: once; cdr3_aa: CSAMASDEQYF; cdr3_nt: TGCAGTGCTATGGCATCCGACGAGCAGTACTTC
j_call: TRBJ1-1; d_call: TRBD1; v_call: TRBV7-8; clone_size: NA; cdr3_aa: CASSPRGMDGTEAFF; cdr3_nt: TGTGCCAGCAGCCCCAGGGGGATGGATGGAACTGAAGCTTTCTTT
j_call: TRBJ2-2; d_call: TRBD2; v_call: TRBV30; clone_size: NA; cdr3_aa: CAWSRLAGGGGELFF; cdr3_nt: TGTGCCTGGAGTCGACTAGCGGGAGGCGGCGGGGAGCTGTTTTTT
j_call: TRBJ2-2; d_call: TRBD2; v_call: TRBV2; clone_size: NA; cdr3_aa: CATRTSASNTGELFF; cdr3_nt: TGTGCCACTCGGACTAGCGCATCGAACACCGGGGAGCTGTTTTTT
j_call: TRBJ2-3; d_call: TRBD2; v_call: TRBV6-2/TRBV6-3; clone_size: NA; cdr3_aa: CASSYYTGTSTTDTQYF; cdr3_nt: TGTGCCAGCAGTTACTACACCGGGACTAGCACCACAGATACGCAGTATTTT
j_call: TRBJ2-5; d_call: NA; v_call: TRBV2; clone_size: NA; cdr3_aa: CASSERVAGTQYF; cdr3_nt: TGTGCCAGCAGTGAACGGGTTGCGGGGACCCAGTACTTC
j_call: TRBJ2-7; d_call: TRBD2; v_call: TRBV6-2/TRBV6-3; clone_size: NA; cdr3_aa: CASSYSSGLAVLNEQYF; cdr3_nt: TGTGCCAGCAGTTACTCATCAGGACTAGCGGTTCTGAACGAGCAGTACTTC